This TCR beta chain is drawn from a study of control samples from healthy donors and cancer patients. The CDR3 runs 15 residues. With 2 bases removed from V and 2 bases from J, the gap between germline ends came to 10 bases. CDR1 is MNHEY, CDR2 SMNVEV, per germline (reference sequence). Clones were sequenced by immunoSEQ multiplex PCR, and TCRdb holds only the in-frame ones, with some missing. The repertoire consists of more than 30,000 clones, with approximately 93% occurring once and the leading ten covering 5% to 7.5%. The sample consisted of blood. The chain carries TRBV27 and TRBJ2-1, with a weak D call TRBD2 (6 bases). This clonotype originated in a man between 60 and 70 years old in good health. CDR3 sequence: CASSLTGDPYNEQFF. Here the CDR3 DNA reads TGTGCCAGCAGTTTAACGGGGGACCCCTACAATGAGCAGTTCTTC.